This entry features one T cell receptor (beta chain) sequence. Its matching antigen is unknown. The V segment lost 2 bases and the J segment 6 bases; nucleotides outside the gene matches: 6. The CDR3 has 15 residues. The germline gives CDR1 SGHTA, CDR2 FQGTGA. The data derive from a study of OX40 agonist ivuxolimab in advanced cancers. In the study overall: As their treatment, patients were administered ivuxolimab, an agonistic anti-OX40 (CD134) antibody. Findings of the study overall: CD4+ and CD8+ blood T cells expanded clonally by week 6 at 0.1 to 3.0 mg/kg.

Profiling relied on immunoSEQ multiplex PCR, and the TCRdb table lists in-frame clones only, not all of them. This sample yields tens of thousands of clones, of which 90% to 95% are seen a single time; under 3% belongs to the top ten. The V call is TRBV7-3, the J call TRBJ2-1, with 8 bases identical to TRBD1. The starting material was CD4+ or CD8+ T cells sorted from blood, obtained in a trial of the OX40 agonist ivuxolimab. The source is an adult with an advanced solid tumor such as melanoma, head and neck, liver or kidney cancer. CDR3 in DNA: TGTGCCAGCAGCTTATTTCAGGGGGCGGCCAATGAGCAGTTCTTC. It is translated as CASSLFQGAANEQFF.